This entry features one TCR beta chain sequence. Its target is unknown. The sample is drawn from a study of radiation and T cells in renal cell carcinoma. Notes on the study in general: Baseline intratumoral clonotype presence is unknown without pretreatment biopsies. From baseline, blood top tumor clonotypes peaked at 2 weeks post-radiation.

Repertoires were generated with immunoSEQ multiplex PCR, while TCRdb's copy carries only in-frame clones and drops some. The repertoire holds about 130,000 clones, more than 80% seen once, with over 1.5% in the top ten. This CDR3 spans 14 amino acids. The ends were cut back, 8 bases at V and 0 bases at J, with 13 bases in the middle. CDR1 and CDR2 (germline): MNHNS, SASEGT. Time point reported: blood 2 weeks post-SBRT. The treatment here: 15 Gy SBRT to primary tumor, nephrectomy 4 weeks later. The tumor was a clear cell renal cell carcinoma. The chain recombines TRBV6-1 with TRBJ1-2; D is possibly TRBD1 (6 bases). The clonotype originates from a woman aged 55 to 70 with renal cell carcinoma. The sample in question was blood, obtained from a patient whose treatment included radiotherapy and nephrectomy. The CDR3 spells CASEVGGSNYGYTF. CDR3 sequence (DNA): TGTGCCAGCGAGGTCGGGGGCTCTAACTATGGCTACACCTTC.